The 17 T cell receptor beta chains given below trace back to one sample, sequenced in a study of blood T cell repertoires in COVID-19. TCRdb's copy holds only in-frame clones and misses some; the assay was immunoSEQ multiplex PCR. The sample has 200,000 or so clones; 85% to 90% are singletons. Sequencing was done on a sample of PBMCs or T cells enriched from blood (not recorded which). The receptors stem from a woman younger than 35 in a cohort exposed to, infected with or recovered from COVID-19 (not recorded which).

The rearrangement joins TRBV29-1 to TRBJ2-7; the D gene is possibly TRBD1 (6 bases). CDR3 length equals 14 residues. Germline V CDR1 and CDR2: SQVTM, ANQGSEA. The V end lost 6 bases, the J end lost 4 bases, and 19 bases lay between the germline ends. The CDR3 DNA follows: TGCAGCGTGGGGGACATTAGGTTCAGATACGAGCAGTACTTC. Translating gives CSVGDIRFRYEQYF.

This chain joins TRBV6-1 and TRBJ1-1; D perhaps matches TRBD1 (5 bases). CDR3 length: 13 amino acids. Trimming removed 3 bases from V and 4 bases from J, with 9 bases in between. Germline-derived CDR1 and CDR2 are MNHNS and SASEGT. For the CDR3, the DNA is TGTGCCAGCAGTGAGGCAGGGCCCACTGAAGCTTTCTTT. This sequence encodes CASSEAGPTEAFF.

This chain links TRBV20-1 with TRBJ1-4; TRBD1 agrees at 8 bases. The CDR3 covers 11 residues. Trimming cost V 7 bases and J 10 bases; bases outside gene matches: 5. CDR1 is DFQATT, CDR2 SNEGSKA, per germline (reference sequence). The CDR3 reads CSVAQGAKLFF. DNA for the CDR3: TGCAGTGTTGCCCAGGGGGCAAAACTGTTTTTT.

The V and J genes are TRBV2 and TRBJ2-7, with 8 nucleotides matching TRBD1. The CDR3 has 13 amino acids. V lost 8 bases to trimming and J lost 2 bases; unmatched junction nucleotides: 5. Germline lookup yields CDR1 SNHLY and CDR2 FYNNEI. In DNA form, the CDR3 reads TGTGCCAGCTCGCGGACAGGGACCTACGAGCAGTACTTC. As protein: CASSRTGTYEQYF.

The rearrangement uses TRBV6-5 and TRBJ1-2; D ambiguous. Germline CDR1 and CDR2: MNHEY and SVGAGI. The V gene lost 10 bases and the J gene lost 4 bases, with 16 bases spanning the gap. CDR3 length: 13 amino acids. The CDR3 is CATSQTLLYGYTF. CDR3 coding DNA: TGTGCCACGTCCCAGACACTTCTCTATGGCTACACCTTC.

The rearrangement uses TRBV6-5 and TRBJ1-1; D unclear. The ends were cut back, 6 bases at V and 4 bases at J, with 18 bases in the middle. The CDR3 extends over 15 amino acids. Germline V gene lookup returns CDR1 MNHEY and CDR2 SVGAGI. DNA for the CDR3: TGTGCCAGCAGACCCCCTCCCAGCGGTGGCACTGAAGCTTTCTTT. Translation: CASRPPPSGGTEAFF.

The chain is built from TRBV27 and TRBJ2-1, with 11 bases fitting TRBD2. Germline V CDR1 and CDR2: MNHEY, SMNVEV (reference sequence). The CDR3 has 16 residues. The V and J ends lost 0 bases and 6 bases, in that order; junction bases with no gene match: 4. DNA of the CDR3: TGTGCCAGCAGTTTATCGATAGCGGGAGGGCTCAATGAGCAGTTCTTC. This encodes CASSLSIAGGLNEQFF.

This clone was detected only a few times. The chain is built from TRBV7-9 and TRBJ1-4; D is ambiguous. Germline V gene lookup returns CDR1 SEHNR and CDR2 FQNEAQ (reference sequence). V shed 5 bases and J shed 7 bases, with 11 bases lying between them. The CDR3 is 13 amino acids. The DNA for the CDR3 is TGTGCCAGCAGCCGAGGCAGATCTGAAAAACTGTTTTTT. It encodes CASSRGRSEKLFF.

CDR3 nucleotide sequence: TGTGCCAGCAGCTCCTCGGTGGTGAACACTGAAGCTTTCTTT. It encodes CASSSSVVNTEAFF. The chain carries TRBV7-2 and TRBJ1-1; D is unclear. The CDR3 has 14 amino acids. Per the germline V gene, CDR1 is SGHTA and CDR2 is FQGNSA. Trimming left V 4 bases short and J 0 bases short, with 9 bases between.

The V call is TRBV11-2, the J call TRBJ2-1, with a tentative D call TRBD1 (6 bases). There are 14 residues in the CDR3. Germline V gene sequence: CDR1 SGHAT, CDR2 FQNNGV. The V gene lost 4 bases and the J gene lost 4 bases, with 11 bases spanning the gap. The CDR3 protein is CASSSRGRYNEQFF. The CDR3 DNA sequence: TGTGCCAGCAGCTCCAGGGGCCGTTACAATGAGCAGTTCTTC.

The chain combines TRBV7-8 with TRBJ2-5; 13 bases agree with TRBD2. Trimming took 4 bases from V and 5 from J; bases not matched to a gene: 10. This CDR3 spans 17 amino acids. Looked up from germline, CDR1 is SGHVS and CDR2 is FQNEAQ. The chain's CDR3 is CASSSTSGRARWETQYF. CDR3 DNA sequence: TGTGCCAGCAGCTCTACTAGCGGGAGGGCCAGATGGGAGACCCAGTACTTC.

This chain links TRBV30 with TRBJ1-2; maybe TRBD1 (5 bases). V was clipped by 0 bases and J by 3 bases, with 5 bases between them. Per germline, CDR1 GTSNPN and CDR2 SVGIG (reference sequence). There are 12 residues in the CDR3. CDR3 DNA sequence: TGTGCCTGGAGTGTAGGGGACTATGGCTACACCTTC. It encodes CAWSVGDYGYTF.

The genes are TRBV9 and TRBJ1-4; 7 bases align to TRBD1. Germline CDR1 reads SGDLS; CDR2 reads YYNGEE. CDR3 length: 15 amino acids. Trimming at V came to 2 bases and at J to 0 bases, leaving 1 base not matched to a gene. The DNA for the CDR3 is TGTGCCAGCAGCGTGGGGACAGCAACTAATGAAAAACTGTTTTTT. Encoded protein: CASSVGTATNEKLFF.

In this sample, this clone turned up a few times. Different DNA sequences within this sample yield the same CDR3. The chain combines TRBV19 with TRBJ2-7; D gene ambiguous. The CDR3 extends over 14 amino acids. The germline V gene has CDR1 LNHDA and CDR2 SQIVND (reference sequence). Between the trimmed V and J ends, which lost 3 bases and 3 bases, there was a span of 12 bases. For the CDR3, the DNA is TGTGCCAGTAGTATTGCTGGTGGTAGCTACGAGCAGTACTTC. Encoded protein: CASSIAGGSYEQYF. The full variable domain, in which reference TRBV19 and TRBJ2-7 provide the parts outside the CDR3, is DGGITQSPKYLFRKEGQNVTLSCEQNLNHDAMYWYRQDPGQGLRLIYYSQIVNDFQKGDIAEGYSVSREKKESFPLTVTSAQKNPTAFYLCASSIAGGSYEQYFGPGTRLTVT.

This clone was recorded once. The chain joins TRBV24-1 to TRBJ2-1; TRBD2 aligns across 14 bases. J gave up 10 bases and V 2 bases, and 9 bases lay outside the gene matches. Germline CDR1 KGHDR, CDR2 SFDVKD. The CDR3 spans 17 residues. The CDR3 loop reads CATSDWRLAGGQEEQFF. The CDR3 coding sequence is TGTGCCACCAGTGATTGGCGACTAGCGGGGGGGCAGGAAGAGCAGTTCTTC.

The chain joins TRBV5-1 to TRBJ2-3, with 9 positions matching TRBD1. V trimming: 3 bases; J trimming: 2 bases; junction bases outside the gene matches: 4. This CDR3 spans 15 amino acids. From germline, CDR1 is SGHRS and CDR2 YFSETQ. The CDR3 protein is CASSSDRGVTDTQYF. DNA for the CDR3: TGCGCCAGCAGCTCGGACAGGGGCGTCACAGATACGCAGTATTTT. The full variable domain, in which reference TRBV5-1 and TRBJ2-3 provide the parts outside the CDR3, is KAGVTQTPRYLIKTRGQQVTLSCSPISGHRSVSWYQQTPGQGLQFLFEYFSETQRNKGNFPGRFSGRQFSNSRSEMNVSTLELGDSALYLCASSSDRGVTDTQYFGPGTRLTVL.

This rearrangement joins TRBV2 to TRBJ1-1, with D possibly matching TRBD1 (6 bases). Germline assignment: CDR1 SNHLY and CDR2 FYNNEI. CDR3 length equals 18 residues. The V end lost 2 bases, the J end lost 3 bases, and 22 bases lay between the germline ends. The CDR3 here is CASSEYPDSRTVDTEAFF. The CDR3 DNA reads as TGTGCCAGCAGTGAATACCCGGACAGTAGGACTGTAGACACTGAAGCTTTCTTT.